Given below is one T cell receptor (beta chain) in context. The antigen remains unidentified. This sample is part of a study of siplizumab effects on memory and regulatory T cells. General study results and limits: The study found that mappable alloreactive CD4+ clones averaged about 70% Treg-derived with siplizumab and around 25% in controls. Roughly 75-96% of proliferating CD4+ or CD8+ clones lacked a naive or memory phenotype that could be assigned. Memory T cells appeared less diverse than naive cells, which seemed to contribute substantially to alloresponse.

Assays covered roughly 90,000 TCR templates per sample. Sequenced by immunoSEQ multiplex PCR; TCRdb stores in-frame clones only, minus some. The sample has about 110,000 clones; around 90% are singletons. Per the germline V gene, CDR1 is SGHRS and CDR2 is YFSETQ. Trimming removed 4 bases from V and 0 bases from J, with 7 bases in between. The CDR3 length is 14 residues. This TCR was sampled from a human donor in good health. The chain links TRBV5-1 to TRBJ1-4, with D hard to call. The sample was CD4+ T cells sorted from blood. The CDR3 region has the DNA TGCGCCAGCAGCCCGTTAGCAACTAATGAAAAACTGTTTTTT. The encoded protein is CASSPLATNEKLFF.